This T cell receptor beta chain is drawn from a study of T cell repertoires in cytomegalovirus infection. Study outcomes and limitations: CMV-specific TCR beta clonotypes restricted by HLA-C were the ones dominating the ex vivo response.

The germline V gene has CDR1 SGHTA and CDR2 FQGNSA. Deletions cut 7 bases from V and 5 bases from J, with 9 bases between. The CDR3 covers 11 residues. In TCRdb, the reads were re-called with MiXCR into one record per CDR3 protein. The sample holds some 590,000 distinct CDR3 sequences, approximately 40% seen once. This clonotype came up many times. What it binds is unknown. The chain has TRBV7-2 and TRBJ2-7; D is unclear. This clonotype was sampled from a human donor in good health (CMV status not recorded). Some clones in this sample may be carry-over from other donors' samples. Sequenced here: cultured PBMCs, sampled from culture after CMV antigen stimulation. CDR3 coding DNA: TGTGCCAGCACGAGCTTCCACGAGCAGTACTTC. Its translation: CASTSFHEQYF.